This is a list of T cell receptor beta chains from one sample in a study of blood T cells in healthy people across ages. TCRdb redid the calling of the 5' RACE reads with MiXCR, one entry per CDR3 protein. This table holds about 1.4 million distinct CDR3 sequences, roughly 64% found once. Sequencing used blood. The origin of the receptors is a man between 18 and 35 years old in good health. Each CDR3 is given with its conserved first and last residue. A D gene is named only where the DNA matches it firmly. Clone sizes are given selectively: once, few, many, or a class where the clone is expanded.

CASSLVAGGRSGELFF,TGTGCCAGCAGCTTAGTCGCGGGAGGGCGCTCCGGGGAGCTGTTTTTT,.,TRBV11-2,TRBJ2-2,TRBD2
CASGQGDQYF,TGTGCCAGCGGACAGGGGGATCAGTATTTT,.,TRBV6-1,TRBJ2-3,TRBD1
CSAGSDRATDTQYF,TGCAGCGCCGGTTCTGACAGGGCCACAGATACGCAGTATTTT,few,TRBV29-1,TRBJ2-3,TRBD1
CSVADPVGSTDTQYF,TGCAGCGTTGCGGACCCGGTGGGGAGTACAGATACGCAGTATTTT,.,TRBV29-1,TRBJ2-3,.
CSANHPVTGELFF,TGCAGTGCTAACCACCCGGTCACGGGGGAGCTGTTTTTT,.,TRBV20-1,TRBJ2-2,.
CASSEADRSGNEQFF,TGTGCCAGCAGTGAAGCGGACCGGTCGGGCAATGAGCAGTTCTTC,.,TRBV6-1,TRBJ2-1,.
CASSQLGQTYEQYF,TGCGCCAGCAGCCAACTAGGCCAGACCTACGAGCAGTACTTC,few,TRBV4-1,TRBJ2-7,.
CASSYRLAVRLKETQYF,TGTGCCAGCAGTTATAGGCTAGCGGTTCGACTAAAAGAGACCCAGTACTTC,.,TRBV6-2/TRBV6-3,TRBJ2-5,TRBD2
CASTTNPSGSTDTQYF,TGTGCCAGCACTACCAACCCCAGCGGGAGCACAGATACGCAGTATTTT,few,TRBV27,TRBJ2-3,.
CASSSNPGGNTEAFF,TGTGCCAGCAGTTCCAACCCCGGGGGAAACACTGAAGCTTTCTTT,.,TRBV6-1,TRBJ1-1,.
CATSARDKSYEQYF,TGTGCCACCAGCGCCAGAGATAAGTCCTACGAGCAGTACTTC,few,TRBV15,TRBJ2-7,.
CASSFSRITLDEQFF,TGCGCCAGCAGCTTTTCTAGAATCACGTTGGATGAGCAGTTCTTC,.,TRBV5-1,TRBJ2-1,.
CAISEPGHIYEQYF,TGTGCCATCAGTGAGCCCGGACACATCTACGAGCAGTACTTC,.,TRBV10-3,TRBJ2-7,.
CASSGTGGAHNEQFF,TGTGCCAGCAGCGGCACAGGGGGCGCGCACAATGAGCAGTTCTTC,.,TRBV6-2/TRBV6-3,TRBJ2-1,TRBD1
CASSLAPGFVGRAEAFF,TGTGCCAGCAGCTTAGCCCCGGGGTTCGTGGGTAGAGCTGAAGCTTTCTTT,few,TRBV7-2,TRBJ1-1,.
CASSLRRAGLSTDTQYF,TGTGCCAGCAGCTTAAGGCGAGCAGGGCTTAGCACAGATACGCAGTATTTT,.,TRBV7-8,TRBJ2-3,.
CASSSTGGTSPLHF,TGTGCCAGCAGTTCGACAGGGGGGACTTCACCCCTCCACTTT,few,TRBV25-1,TRBJ1-6,TRBD1
CASSLSNQADQPQHF,TGTGCCAGCAGTTTATCGAACCAGGCAGATCAGCCCCAGCATTTT,.,TRBV27,TRBJ1-5,.
CASSYSTENNYGYTF,TGTGCCAGCAGTTACTCGACGGAGAATAACTATGGCTACACCTTC,few,TRBV6-6,TRBJ1-2,.
CASSYSRDREVSNQPQHF,TGTGCCAGCAGTTACTCTCGGGACAGGGAGGTGAGCAATCAGCCCCAGCATTTT,.,TRBV6-2/TRBV6-3,TRBJ1-5,TRBD1
CASGGLGANVLTF,TGTGCCAGTGGAGGGCTTGGGGCCAACGTCCTGACTTTC,.,TRBV2,TRBJ2-6,.
CASSPDTGQGANVLTF,TGTGCCAGCTCACCCGATACTGGACAGGGTGCCAACGTCCTGACTTTC,.,TRBV18,TRBJ2-6,TRBD1
CSARDQSASAYEQYF,TGCAGTGCTAGAGATCAGTCGGCCTCCGCCTACGAGCAGTACTTC,.,TRBV20-1,TRBJ2-7,.
CSANTGNSEQYF,TGCAGTGCTAATACCGGGAACAGCGAGCAGTACTTC,.,TRBV20-1,TRBJ2-7,.